One sample yielded the 9 T cell receptor beta chains listed below, sequenced in a study of blood T cells in healthy people across ages. With a J-beta primer mix and a sample-barcoded 5' primer, a second PCR ran 7 to 11 cycles. TCRdb called the 5' RACE reads again in MiXCR, with one record for every CDR3 protein. This table has about 1.5 million distinct CDR3 sequences, around 42% appearing once. The sample was blood. These receptor sequences come from a young woman in good health.

The CDR3 protein is CASSRGAREGNTIYF. The CDR3 nucleotides read TGTGCCAGCAGCCGAGGGGCCAGGGAGGGAAACACCATATATTTT. The V gene is TRBV7-8, the J gene TRBJ1-3, with D possibly TRBD1 on 5 matching bases. V lost 5 bases to trimming and J lost 4 bases, with 15 bases between them. The CDR3 length is 15 residues. Germline values: CDR1 SGHVS, CDR2 FQNEAQ.

The J gene is TRBJ2-7, the V gene TRBV24-1; D may be TRBD1 or TRBD2 (6 bases each). This CDR3 is 14 amino acids long. Trimming removed 3 bases from V and 7 bases from J, with 15 bases in between. Per the germline V gene, CDR1 is KGHDR and CDR2 is SFDVKD. The DNA of the CDR3 is TGTGCCACCAGTGATCGGGGGCTGGGCAATGAGCAGTACTTC. It specifies CATSDRGLGNEQYF.

The chain joins TRBV20-1 to TRBJ2-1, with D possibly matching TRBD2 (6 bases). This CDR3 spans 16 amino acids. V lost 3 bases and J lost 6, with 21 bases in between. Germline V CDR1 and CDR2: DFQATT, SNEGSKA (reference sequence). The chain's CDR3 is CSASSGGLTSSNEQFF. Here the CDR3 DNA reads TGCAGTGCTAGCTCCGGGGGACTCACATCTTCCAATGAGCAGTTCTTC.

This clonotype showed up just a few times. The V call is TRBV20-1, the J call TRBJ2-1, with 8 bases aligning to TRBD2. In germline, CDR1 is DFQATT, CDR2 SNEGSKA (reference sequence). The CDR3 contains 15 residues. V shed 0 bases and J 8 bases; nucleotides not matched to a gene: 9. The DNA of the CDR3 is TGCAGTGCTAGAGATCCCAGCGGGAGAGGGGATGAGCAGTTCTTC. Encoded protein: CSARDPSGRGDEQFF.

The chain uses TRBV6-2 or TRBV6-3 and TRBJ2-3, with D uncertain. CDR3 length: 15 amino acids. Trimming cost V 5 bases and J 0 bases, with 12 bases left between them. In germline, CDR1 is MNHEY, CDR2 SVGEGT. The CDR3 reads CASSRDPSSTDTQYF. The CDR3 bases are TGTGCCAGCAGTCGAGACCCATCTAGCACAGATACGCAGTATTTT.

The CDR3 sequence is CASSQGAFNEKLFF. For the CDR3, the DNA is TGCGCCAGCAGCCAAGGGGCGTTTAATGAAAAACTGTTTTTT. V gene TRBV4-1 combines with J gene TRBJ1-4; D not certain. V was cut by 1 base and J by 4 bases, with 7 bases left in between. This CDR3 contains 14 residues. Germline CDR1 and CDR2: MGHRA and YSYEKL.

The gene calls are TRBV28 and TRBJ2-7; either TRBD1 or TRBD2 may supply D (5 bases each). Trimming cost V 5 bases and J 3 bases, with 17 bases left between them. The CDR3 spans 15 residues. The germline V gene encodes CDR1 MDHEN and CDR2 SYDVKM. The CDR3 coding sequence is TGTGCCAGCAGTCCAACACCGGGGACGATCTACGAGCAGTACTTC. This encodes CASSPTPGTIYEQYF.

This clonotype was observed a handful of times. This chain uses TRBV29-1 with TRBJ1-5, with D unclear. Germline V gene lookup returns CDR1 SQVTM and CDR2 ANQGSEA. V was pared by 3 bases and J by 2 bases, with 11 bases between. The CDR3 is 14 amino acids. The CDR3 nucleotides read TGCAGCGTTGATCACGCGCAAGGCAATCAGCCCCAGCATTTT. This gives the protein CSVDHAQGNQPQHF.

The chain combines TRBV25-1 with TRBJ2-2; 10 bases match TRBD2. The V gene's germline CDR1 is MGHDK and CDR2 SYGVNS. The CDR3 covers 18 residues. With V trimmed by 0 bases and J by 5 bases, 9 bases remained unmatched. CDR3 in amino acids: CASSEYHVAGGQTGELFF. CDR3 DNA sequence: TGTGCCAGCAGTGAATATCATGTAGCGGGGGGTCAGACCGGGGAGCTGTTTTTT.